A single sample gave rise to the 27 T cell receptor beta chains below, sequenced in a study of siplizumab effects on memory and regulatory T cells. Here immunoSEQ multiplex PCR was the method, and the copy in TCRdb shows in-frame clones only, minus some. The sample consists of 85,000 or so clones, about 95% of them appearing once. The sequencing input was CD8+ T cells sorted from blood. The receptors were gathered from a human donor in good health.

The rearrangement uses TRBV4-1 and TRBJ2-1; unclear D gene. The V and J ends lost 2 bases and 5 bases respectively, with 4 bases between them. CDR3 length: 12 residues. CDR1 is MGHRA, CDR2 YSYEKL, per germline. CDR3 DNA sequence: TGCGCCAGCAGCCAACTCGACAATGAGCAGTTCTTC. Its protein product is CASSQLDNEQFF.

V is TRBV7-6 and J is TRBJ2-5; D remains unclear. Trimming took 5 bases from V and 6 from J, leaving 16 bases between them. Germline CDR1 reads SGHVS; CDR2 reads FNYEAQ. This CDR3 contains 14 residues. The CDR3 DNA reads as TGTGCCAGCAGCCCCGAGTCGGGCTCCCAGACCCAGTACTTC. It yields the protein CASSPESGSQTQYF.

CDR3 in amino acids: CASSQTSGRSYNEQFF. CDR3 coding DNA: TGCGCCAGCAGCCAAACTAGCGGGAGGTCCTACAATGAGCAGTTCTTC. The gene calls are TRBV4-1 and TRBJ2-1, with TRBD2 matching 12 bases. Trimming took 2 bases from V and 1 from J; bases not matched to a gene: 0. From germline, CDR1 is MGHRA and CDR2 YSYEKL. The CDR3 contains 16 residues.

This chain uses TRBV27 with TRBJ2-1; no clear D. The V gene lost 0 bases and the J gene lost 6 bases, with 12 bases spanning the gap. CDR1 MNHEY and CDR2 SMNVEV come from the germline V gene (reference sequence). The CDR3 sequence is 15 residues long. CDR3 sequence: CASSLSPARINEQFF. CDR3 bases: TGTGCCAGCAGTTTATCCCCGGCCAGGATCAATGAGCAGTTCTTC.

This chain uses TRBV5-1 with TRBJ2-5, with a tentative D call TRBD2 (5 bases). Near its end, the DNA agrees better with TRBJ2-7, so the J call may be wrong. Germline CDR1 and CDR2: SGHRS and YFSETQ. The CDR3 loop spans 13 amino acids. The CDR3 reads CASSLGLEGEQYF. The CDR3 DNA sequence: TGCGCCAGCAGCTTGGGGTTAGAGGGCGAGCAGTACTTC.

The chain carries TRBV19 and TRBJ2-1; 10 bases line up with TRBD2. Germline CDR1 reads LNHDA; CDR2 reads SQIVND (reference sequence). The CDR3 covers 15 residues. With 3 bases clipped from V and 9 bases from J, the junction kept 8 bases outside the gene matches. The CDR3 spells CASSILTSGKGEQFF. CDR3 coding DNA: TGTGCCAGTAGTATTTTAACTAGCGGGAAAGGTGAGCAGTTCTTC.

This clone was detected only once. This sequence joins TRBV7-9 and TRBJ2-1; 12 nucleotides agree with TRBD2. J was trimmed by 5 bases and V by 4 bases; bases with no gene match: 12. Germline CDR1 is SEHNR and CDR2 is FQNEAQ (reference sequence). The CDR3 covers 18 residues. The CDR3 here is CASSSGGLAGFGNNEQFF. In nucleotides, the CDR3 is TGTGCCAGCAGCTCGGGAGGACTAGCGGGATTTGGGAACAATGAGCAGTTCTTC.

The chain is built from TRBV19 and TRBJ2-7, with TRBD2 matching 8 bases. CDR3 size: 13 residues. CDR1 is LNHDA and CDR2 is SQIVND in the germline V gene (reference sequence). The V segment lost 1 base and the J segment 7 bases; nucleotides outside the gene matches: 3. CDR3: CASSIAGGLEQYF. The CDR3 DNA sequence: TGTGCCAGTAGTATAGCGGGAGGGCTTGAGCAGTACTTC.

In nucleotides, the CDR3 is TGTGCCAGCAGCTTGGCCCAGGGGTTCGTCGACACCGGGGAGCTGTTTTTT. This codes for CASSLAQGFVDTGELFF. The chain carries TRBV5-8 and TRBJ2-2; a weak D match, TRBD1 (6 bases). Germline CDR1 SGHTS, CDR2 YDEGEE. The CDR3 length is 17 residues. The V and J ends lost 0 bases and 3 bases respectively, with 15 bases between them.

The rearrangement links TRBV16 to TRBJ2-7, with no clear D. Germline CDR1 reads KGHSY; CDR2 reads FQNENV. The CDR3 is 12 amino acids. Trimming cost V 4 bases and J 7 bases, with 11 bases left between them. CDR3 sequence reads: CASSPMPVEQYF. In DNA form, the CDR3 reads TGTGCCAGCAGCCCAATGCCCGTTGAGCAGTACTTC. The variable domain in full, with the rest retrieved from reference TRBV16 and TRBJ2-7, is GEEVAQTPKHLVRGEGQKAKLYCAPIKGHSYVFWYQQVLKNEFKFLISFQNENVFDETGMPKERFSAKCLPNSPCSLEIQATKLEDSAVYFCASSPMPVEQYFGPGTRLTVT.

The chain combines TRBV28 with TRBJ2-5; TRBD1 is a possible D gene (5 bases). The CDR3 sequence is 15 residues long. The germline gives CDR1 MDHEN, CDR2 SYDVKM. V shed 6 bases and J shed 5 bases, with 19 bases lying between them. In nucleotides, the CDR3 is TGTGCCAGCAGCTCCCTAATAGGACAAAGGGAGACCCAGTACTTC. Its protein product is CASSSLIGQRETQYF.

The rearrangement uses TRBV2 and TRBJ2-1, with unresolved D. The germline CDR1 and CDR2 sequences are SNHLY and FYNNEI. This CDR3 spans 15 amino acids. V lost 7 bases to trimming and J lost 0 bases, with 13 bases between them. CDR3 protein: CASNSPFSSYNEQFF. In DNA, the CDR3 is TGTGCCAGCAATTCGCCTTTTAGCTCCTACAATGAGCAGTTCTTC. The full variable domain, in which reference TRBV2 and TRBJ2-1 provide the parts outside the CDR3, is EPEVTQTPSHQVTQMGQEVILRCVPISNHLYFYWYRQILGQKVEFLVSFYNNEISEKSEIFDDQFSVERPDGSNFTLKIRSTKLEDSAMYFCASNSPFSSYNEQFFGPGTRLTVL.

The chain is built from TRBV10-3 and TRBJ2-2, with a tentative D call TRBD1 (5 bases). Looked up from germline, CDR1 is ENHRY and CDR2 is SYGVKD. Trimming cost V 6 bases and J 4 bases, with 18 bases left between them. This CDR3 has 16 residues. Written as DNA, the CDR3 is TGTGCCATCAGCCCCCCAGGGTCCCAGTTCACCGGGGAGCTGTTTTTT. This sequence encodes CAISPPGSQFTGELFF.

V is TRBV10-3 and J is TRBJ2-7; possible D gene TRBD1, 6 bases. Trimming left V 0 bases short and J 5 bases short, with 8 bases between. Per the germline V gene, CDR1 is ENHRY and CDR2 is SYGVKD. The CDR3 spans 13 residues. CDR3 residues: CAISESSGDEQYF. The CDR3 nucleotides read TGTGCCATCAGTGAGTCCTCAGGGGACGAGCAGTACTTC.

The chain couples TRBV4-1 to TRBJ2-5; 7 positions match TRBD2. Germline CDR1 is MGHRA and CDR2 is YSYEKL. There are 15 residues in the CDR3. V lost 1 base and J lost 5; bases outside the gene matches: 7. The CDR3, as DNA: TGCGCCAGCAGCCAAGCGCGGGGGATCGGTGAGACCCAGTACTTC. This sequence encodes CASSQARGIGETQYF.

The chain links TRBV5-5 to TRBJ2-3; unclear D gene. V was cut by 0 bases and J by 6 bases, with 8 bases left in between. The CDR3 spans 13 residues. Germline V gives CDR1 SGHKS, CDR2 YYEKEE (reference sequence). CDR3: CASSLELKDTQYF. DNA for the CDR3: TGTGCCAGCAGCTTGGAACTTAAGGATACGCAGTATTTT.

The genes are TRBV19 and TRBJ1-5, with D tentatively TRBD1 (6 bases). The CDR3 spans 15 residues. CDR1 and CDR2 from the germline V gene are LNHDA and SQIVND (reference sequence). Trimming removed 7 bases at V and 1 base at J, with 14 bases between. In DNA form, the CDR3 reads TGTGCCAGTACCCGAGCGGGGACAAGCAATCAGCCCCAGCATTTT. Amino acid sequence: CASTRAGTSNQPQHF.

The chain employs TRBV4-1 and TRBJ2-7; D gene unclear. There are 15 residues in the CDR3. Looked up from germline, CDR1 is MGHRA and CDR2 is YSYEKL. Trimming took off 0 bases at V and 2 bases at J, with 11 bases between the two ends. CDR3 bases: TGCGCCAGCAGCCAAGATCTGGACGGAGCCTACGAGCAGTACTTC. Encoded protein: CASSQDLDGAYEQYF.

The gene calls are TRBV7-9 and TRBJ1-2, with 8 bases fitting TRBD1. With 5 bases clipped from V and 5 bases from J, the junction kept 4 bases outside the gene matches. Germline values: CDR1 SEHNR, CDR2 FQNEAQ (reference sequence). There are 13 residues in the CDR3. CDR3 sequence (DNA): TGTGCCAGCAGCACCGGGACAGGTTATGGCTACACCTTC. It yields the protein CASSTGTGYGYTF.

This chain connects TRBV28 to TRBJ1-4; a possible D gene is TRBD1 (6 bases). This CDR3 contains 16 residues. The V end lost 5 bases, the J end lost 0 bases, and 13 bases lay between the germline ends. From germline, CDR1 is MDHEN and CDR2 SYDVKM. CDR3 nucleotide sequence: TGTGCCAGCAGTCCCCTAAAGGGGGCAACTAATGAAAAACTGTTTTTT. This sequence encodes CASSPLKGATNEKLFF.

The rearrangement links TRBV19 to TRBJ2-7, with 8 positions matching TRBD2. This CDR3 region has 14 residues. Trimming removed 4 bases from V and 3 bases from J; junction bases left unmatched: 5. Per the germline V gene, CDR1 is LNHDA and CDR2 is SQIVND (reference sequence). The CDR3 DNA reads as TGTGCCAGTAGTAAAGGGAGCGGGAGCTACGAGCAGTACTTC. Its translation: CASSKGSGSYEQYF. Combining the CDR3 with reference TRBV19 and TRBJ2-7 gives the whole variable domain DGGITQSPKYLFRKEGQNVTLSCEQNLNHDAMYWYRQDPGQGLRLIYYSQIVNDFQKGDIAEGYSVSREKKESFPLTVTSAQKNPTAFYLCASSKGSGSYEQYFGPGTRLTVT.

The chain is built from TRBV5-6 and TRBJ1-1; D might be TRBD1 (5 bases). CDR1 and CDR2 (germline): SGHDT, YYEEEE. This CDR3 has 14 amino acids. V was trimmed by 3 bases and J by 1 base, leaving 10 bases between them. CDR3 amino acids: CASSYRQWNTEAFF. In nucleotides, the CDR3 is TGTGCCAGCAGCTATCGACAGTGGAACACTGAAGCTTTCTTT. The full variable domain, with the rest looked up from reference TRBV5-6 and TRBJ1-1, is DAGVTQSPTHLIKTRGQQVTLRCSPKSGHDTVSWYQQALGQGPQFIFQYYEEEERQRGNFPDRFSGHQFPNYSSELNVNALLLGDSALYLCASSYRQWNTEAFFGQGTRLTVV.

The chain employs TRBV18 and TRBJ1-1; D remains ambiguous. This CDR3 comprises 13 residues. The germline V and J ends were trimmed by 3 bases and 0 bases, with 5 bases remaining between them. Per germline, CDR1 KGHSH and CDR2 LQKENI. The DNA of the CDR3 is TGTGCCAGCTCACCCCCAGTGAACACTGAAGCTTTCTTT. It yields the protein CASSPPVNTEAFF. The full variable domain, rest sourced from reference TRBV18 and TRBJ1-1, is NAGVMQNPRHLVRRRGQEARLRCSPMKGHSHVYWYRQLPEEGLKFMVYLQKENIIDESGMPKERFSAEFPKEGPSILRIQQVVRGDSAAYFCASSPPVNTEAFFGQGTRLTVV.

The chain couples TRBV5-1 to TRBJ2-4; the match to TRBD2 covers 9 bases. The CDR3 length is 17 residues. Trimming removed 1 base from V and 3 bases from J; junction bases left unmatched: 8. In germline, CDR1 is SGHRS, CDR2 YFSETQ. The CDR3 loop is CASSLLAGEYVKNIQYF. The CDR3 DNA reads TGCGCCAGCAGCTTGTTAGCGGGAGAGTACGTCAAAAACATTCAGTACTTC.

The gene calls are TRBV30 and TRBJ1-2; 7 bases map to TRBD1. With 2 bases clipped from V and 5 bases from J, the junction kept 35 bases outside the gene matches. CDR1 is GTSNPN and CDR2 is SVGIG in the germline V gene (reference sequence). This CDR3 contains 23 residues. This CDR3 reads CAWSPPPPRRPGGARDPKYGYTF. The CDR3, as DNA: TGTGCCTGGAGTCCCCCCCCTCCTCGCCGCCCAGGGGGGGCCAGAGATCCGAAATATGGCTACACCTTC.

This chain uses TRBV14 with TRBJ2-5, with 7 bases aligning to TRBD1. Germline V gives CDR1 SGHDN, CDR2 FVKESK. V trimming: 4 bases; J trimming: 3 bases; junction bases outside the gene matches: 14. This CDR3 region has 17 residues. CDR3 region: CASSPGKIRGIEETQYF. CDR3 sequence (DNA): TGTGCCAGCAGCCCCGGCAAGATCAGGGGGATAGAAGAGACCCAGTACTTC.

By frequency in the sample, this clone is medium-sized. The J gene is TRBJ2-4, the V gene TRBV2; perhaps TRBD1 as D (6 bases). The germline V gene encodes CDR1 SNHLY and CDR2 FYNNEI. This CDR3 has 14 amino acids. With 7 bases removed from V and 5 bases from J, the gap between germline ends came to 15 bases. The CDR3 loop is CASTWDTAQNIQYF. The CDR3 DNA follows: TGTGCCAGCACATGGGACACCGCCCAAAACATTCAGTACTTC. Supplemented by reference TRBV2 and TRBJ2-4, the full variable domain reads EPEVTQTPSHQVTQMGQEVILRCVPISNHLYFYWYRQILGQKVEFLVSFYNNEISEKSEIFDDQFSVERPDGSNFTLKIRSTKLEDSAMYFCASTWDTAQNIQYFGAGTRLSVL.